This entry is about one TCR beta chain. Participant-reported clinical history was the basis for cohort assignment. The study counted Cohort 3 donors as recovered given two negative PCRs, clearance, or symptom resolution. The sample comes from a study of blood T cell repertoires in COVID-19. The wider study: The United States, Italy and Spain were the sources of the acute and convalescent COVID-19 samples. T cells, B-cell-depleted T cells, or PBMCs provided the cDNA or gDNA that served as material.

Libraries were prepared by immunoSEQ multiplex PCR; TCRdb keeps only in-frame clonotypes and omits some of them. The table lists about 270,000 clones, nearly 90% of them singletons. The CDR3 extends over 16 amino acids. V lost 0 bases and J 2 bases, leaving 13 bases between the germline ends. Germline CDR1 reads KGHSH; CDR2 reads LQKENI. The receptor comes from a woman in her 30s who had recovered from COVID-19. This chain links TRBV18 with TRBJ1-2; D uncertain. What was sequenced was PBMCs or T cells enriched from blood (not recorded which). The CDR3 DNA sequence: TGTGCCAGCTCACCACCGCGGTCCGGGGTAAACTATGGCTACACCTTC. Translation: CASSPPRSGVNYGYTF. Together with reference TRBV18 and TRBJ1-2, the CDR3 gives the full variable domain: NAGVMQNPRHLVRRRGQEARLRCSPMKGHSHVYWYRQLPEEGLKFMVYLQKENIIDESGMPKERFSAEFPKEGPSILRIQQVVRGDSAAYFCASSPPRSGVNYGYTFGSGTRLTVV.